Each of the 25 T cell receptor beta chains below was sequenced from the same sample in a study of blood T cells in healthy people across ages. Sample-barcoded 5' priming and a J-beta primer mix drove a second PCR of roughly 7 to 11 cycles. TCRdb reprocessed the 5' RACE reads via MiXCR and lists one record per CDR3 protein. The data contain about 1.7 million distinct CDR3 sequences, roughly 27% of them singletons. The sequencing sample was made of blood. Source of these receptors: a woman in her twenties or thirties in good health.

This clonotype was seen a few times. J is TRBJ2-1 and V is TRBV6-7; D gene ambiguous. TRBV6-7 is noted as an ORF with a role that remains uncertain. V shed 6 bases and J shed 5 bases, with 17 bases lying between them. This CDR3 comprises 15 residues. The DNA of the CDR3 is TGTGCCAGCAGCCACCGACTCGACCAGGACAATGAGCAGTTCTTC. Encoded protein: CASSHRLDQDNEQFF.

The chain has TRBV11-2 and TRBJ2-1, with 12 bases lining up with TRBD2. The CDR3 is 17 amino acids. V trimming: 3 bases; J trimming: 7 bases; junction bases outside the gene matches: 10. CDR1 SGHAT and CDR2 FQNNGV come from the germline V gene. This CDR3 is CASSFSSGGAELNEQFF. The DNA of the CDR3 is TGTGCCAGCAGCTTCTCTAGCGGGGGGGCCGAGTTAAATGAGCAGTTCTTC.

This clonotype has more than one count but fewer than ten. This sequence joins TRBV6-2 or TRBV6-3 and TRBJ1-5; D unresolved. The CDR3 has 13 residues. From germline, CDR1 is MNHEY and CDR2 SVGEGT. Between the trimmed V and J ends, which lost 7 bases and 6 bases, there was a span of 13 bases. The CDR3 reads CASTVGWSQPQHF. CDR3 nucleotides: TGTGCCAGCACCGTGGGATGGAGTCAGCCCCAGCATTTT.

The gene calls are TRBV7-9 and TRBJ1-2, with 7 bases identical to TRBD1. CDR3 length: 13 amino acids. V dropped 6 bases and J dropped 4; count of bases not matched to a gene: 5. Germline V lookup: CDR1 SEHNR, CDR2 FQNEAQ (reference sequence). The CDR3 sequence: CASSTGTAYGYTF. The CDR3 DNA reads TGTGCCAGCAGTACCGGGACAGCCTATGGCTACACCTTC.

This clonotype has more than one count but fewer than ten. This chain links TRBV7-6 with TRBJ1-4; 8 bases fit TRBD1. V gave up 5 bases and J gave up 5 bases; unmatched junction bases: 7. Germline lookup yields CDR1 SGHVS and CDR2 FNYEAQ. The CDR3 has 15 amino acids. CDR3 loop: CASSVGQGRNEKLFF. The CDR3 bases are TGTGCCAGCAGCGTCGGACAGGGACGGAATGAAAAACTGTTTTTT.

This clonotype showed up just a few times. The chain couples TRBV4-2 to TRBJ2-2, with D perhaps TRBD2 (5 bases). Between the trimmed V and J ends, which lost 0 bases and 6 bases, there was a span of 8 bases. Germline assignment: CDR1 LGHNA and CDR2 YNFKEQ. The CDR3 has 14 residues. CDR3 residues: CASSQDWGAGELFF. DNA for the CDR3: TGTGCCAGCAGCCAAGATTGGGGAGCCGGGGAGCTGTTTTTT.

The chain's CDR3 is CATSAAYNEQFF. CDR3 nucleotide sequence: TGTGCCACCAGTGCAGCCTACAATGAGCAGTTCTTC. The chain combines TRBV24-1 with TRBJ2-1; D is ambiguous. Trimming cost V 5 bases and J 2 bases, with 3 bases left between them. The CDR3 has 12 residues. The germline CDR1 and CDR2 sequences are KGHDR and SFDVKD.

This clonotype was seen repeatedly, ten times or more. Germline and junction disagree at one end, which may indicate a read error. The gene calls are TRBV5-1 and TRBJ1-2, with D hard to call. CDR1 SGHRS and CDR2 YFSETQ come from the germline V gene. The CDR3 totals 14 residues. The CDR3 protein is CASSLDGANYGYTF. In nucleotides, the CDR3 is TGTGCCAGCAGCTTGGATGGGGCTAACTATGGCTACACCTTC.

The CDR3 region is CASSLGIAGGANEQYF. The CDR3 DNA sequence: TGTGCCAGCAGCTTAGGTATAGCGGGAGGAGCAAATGAGCAGTACTTC. The rearrangement joins TRBV7-2 to TRBJ2-5; the match to TRBD2 covers 10 bases. The V gene end was trimmed by 1 base and the J gene end by 11 bases; junction bases not matched to a gene: 13. From germline, CDR1 is SGHTA and CDR2 FQGNSA. CDR3 size: 16 residues.

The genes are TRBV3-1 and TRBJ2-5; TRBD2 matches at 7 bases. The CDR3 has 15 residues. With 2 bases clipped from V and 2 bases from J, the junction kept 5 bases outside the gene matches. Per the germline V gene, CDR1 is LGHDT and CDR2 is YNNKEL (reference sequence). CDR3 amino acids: CASSQSGTAQETQYF. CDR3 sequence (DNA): TGTGCCAGCAGCCAAAGCGGGACGGCACAAGAGACCCAGTACTTC.

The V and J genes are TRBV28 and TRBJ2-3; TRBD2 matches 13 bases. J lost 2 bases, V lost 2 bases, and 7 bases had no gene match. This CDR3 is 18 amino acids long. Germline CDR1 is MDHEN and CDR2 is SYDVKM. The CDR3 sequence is CASSLRGGLAGTTDTQYF. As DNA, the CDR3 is TGTGCCAGCAGTTTAAGGGGGGGACTAGCGGGGACCACAGATACGCAGTATTTT.

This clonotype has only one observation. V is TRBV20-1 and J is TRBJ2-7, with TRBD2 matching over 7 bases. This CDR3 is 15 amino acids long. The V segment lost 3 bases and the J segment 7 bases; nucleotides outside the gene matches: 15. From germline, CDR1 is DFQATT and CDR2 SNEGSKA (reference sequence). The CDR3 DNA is TGCAGTGCTAGGGGTGGGGTGACTAGCTACAATGAGCAGTACTTC. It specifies CSARGGVTSYNEQYF.

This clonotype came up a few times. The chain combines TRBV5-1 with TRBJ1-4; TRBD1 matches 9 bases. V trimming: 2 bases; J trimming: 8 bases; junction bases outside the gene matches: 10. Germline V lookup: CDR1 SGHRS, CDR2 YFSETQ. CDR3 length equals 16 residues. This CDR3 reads CASSFSPGTGNEKLFF. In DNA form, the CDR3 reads TGCGCCAGCAGCTTTTCCCCCGGGACAGGGAACGAAAAACTGTTTTTT. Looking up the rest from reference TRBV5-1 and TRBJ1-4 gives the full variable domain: KAGVTQTPRYLIKTRGQQVTLSCSPISGHRSVSWYQQTPGQGLQFLFEYFSETQRNKGNFPGRFSGRQFSNSRSEMNVSTLELGDSALYLCASSFSPGTGNEKLFFGSGTQLSVL.

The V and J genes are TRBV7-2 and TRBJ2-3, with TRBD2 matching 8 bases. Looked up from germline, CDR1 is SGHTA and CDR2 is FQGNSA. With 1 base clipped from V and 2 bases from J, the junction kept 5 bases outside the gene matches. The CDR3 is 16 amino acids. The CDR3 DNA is TGTGCCAGCAGCTTAGGTCTAGCGGGTCACACAGATACGCAGTATTTT. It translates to CASSLGLAGHTDTQYF.

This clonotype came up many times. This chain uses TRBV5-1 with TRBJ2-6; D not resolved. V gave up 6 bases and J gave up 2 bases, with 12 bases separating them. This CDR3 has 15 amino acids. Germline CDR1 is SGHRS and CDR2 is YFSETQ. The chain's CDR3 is CASTPSPAGANVLTF. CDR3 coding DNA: TGCGCCAGCACCCCATCCCCGGCTGGGGCCAACGTCCTGACTTTC.

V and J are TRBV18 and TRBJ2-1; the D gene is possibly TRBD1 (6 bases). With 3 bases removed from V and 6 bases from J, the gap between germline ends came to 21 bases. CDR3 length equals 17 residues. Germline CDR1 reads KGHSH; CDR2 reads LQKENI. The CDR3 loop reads CASSPNLDSVLCNEQFF. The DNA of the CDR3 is TGTGCCAGCTCACCCAACCTGGACAGCGTGCTTTGCAATGAGCAGTTCTTC. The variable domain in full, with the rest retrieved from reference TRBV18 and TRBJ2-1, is NAGVMQNPRHLVRRRGQEARLRCSPMKGHSHVYWYRQLPEEGLKFMVYLQKENIIDESGMPKERFSAEFPKEGPSILRIQQVVRGDSAAYFCASSPNLDSVLCNEQFFGPGTRLTVL.

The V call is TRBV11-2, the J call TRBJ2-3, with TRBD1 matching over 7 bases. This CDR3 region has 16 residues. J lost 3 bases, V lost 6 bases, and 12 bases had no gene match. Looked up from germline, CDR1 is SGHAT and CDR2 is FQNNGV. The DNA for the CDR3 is TGTGCCAGCAGGGCCGTAGGGACAGCCTTTACAGATACGCAGTATTTT. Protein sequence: CASRAVGTAFTDTQYF.

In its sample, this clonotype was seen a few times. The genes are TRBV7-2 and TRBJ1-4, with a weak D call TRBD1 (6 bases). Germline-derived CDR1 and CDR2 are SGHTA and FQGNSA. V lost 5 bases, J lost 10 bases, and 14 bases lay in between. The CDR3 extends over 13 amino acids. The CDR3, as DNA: TGTGCCAGCAGCACCGGGGGGCCTCTAAAACTGTTTTTT. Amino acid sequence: CASSTGGPLKLFF.

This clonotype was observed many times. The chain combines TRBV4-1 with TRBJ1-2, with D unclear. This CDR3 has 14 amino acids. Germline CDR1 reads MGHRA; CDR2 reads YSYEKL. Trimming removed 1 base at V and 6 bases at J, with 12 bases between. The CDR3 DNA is TGCGCCAGCAGCCAAGGGGATCCAGAGGATGGCTACACCTTC. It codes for CASSQGDPEDGYTF.

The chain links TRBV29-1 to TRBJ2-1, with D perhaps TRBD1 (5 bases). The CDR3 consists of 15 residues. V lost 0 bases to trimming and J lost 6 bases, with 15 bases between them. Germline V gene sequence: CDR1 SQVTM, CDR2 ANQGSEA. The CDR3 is CSVEDLRGTGNEQFF. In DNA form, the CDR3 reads TGCAGCGTTGAAGATCTTAGGGGTACCGGCAATGAGCAGTTCTTC.

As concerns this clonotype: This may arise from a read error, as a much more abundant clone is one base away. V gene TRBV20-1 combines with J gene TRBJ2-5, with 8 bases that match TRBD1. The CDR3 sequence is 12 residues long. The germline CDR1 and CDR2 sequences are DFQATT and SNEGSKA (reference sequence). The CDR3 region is CSVSQGGEAQYF. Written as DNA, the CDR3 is TGCAGTGTTTCACAGGGGGGAGAGGCCCAGTACTTC.

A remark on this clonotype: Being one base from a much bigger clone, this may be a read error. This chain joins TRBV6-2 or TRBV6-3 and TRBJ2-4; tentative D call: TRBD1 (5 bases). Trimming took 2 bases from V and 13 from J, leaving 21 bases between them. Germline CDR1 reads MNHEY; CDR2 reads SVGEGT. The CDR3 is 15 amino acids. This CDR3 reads CASSYDSPTYNEQYF. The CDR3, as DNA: TGTGCCAGCAGTTACGACAGCCCAACCTACAATGAGCAGTACTTC.

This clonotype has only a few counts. DNA for the CDR3: TGTGCCAGCAGCTTAGACAGGGTCACTGAAGCTTTCTTT. It specifies CASSLDRVTEAFF. The rearrangement uses TRBV5-5 and TRBJ1-1, with 7 bases aligning to TRBD1. This CDR3 is 13 amino acids long. Germline CDR1 and CDR2: SGHKS and YYEKEE (reference sequence). J gave up 4 bases and V 2 bases, and 2 bases lay outside the gene matches.

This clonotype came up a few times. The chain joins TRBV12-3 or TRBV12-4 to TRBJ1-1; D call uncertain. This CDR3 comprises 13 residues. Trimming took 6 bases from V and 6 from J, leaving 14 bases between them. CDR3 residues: CASSPRSRSEAFF. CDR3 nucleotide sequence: TGTGCCAGCAGCCCGCGCTCGAGGTCTGAAGCTTTCTTT.

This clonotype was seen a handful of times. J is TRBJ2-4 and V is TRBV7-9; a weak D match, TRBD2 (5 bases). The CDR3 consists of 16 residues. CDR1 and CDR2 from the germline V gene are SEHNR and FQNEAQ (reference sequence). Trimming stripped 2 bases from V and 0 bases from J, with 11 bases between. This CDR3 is CASSLTRGLAKNIQYF. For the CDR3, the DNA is TGTGCCAGCAGCTTAACACGGGGTTTAGCCAAAAACATTCAGTACTTC.